This T cell receptor (beta chain) was sequenced in a study of blood T cells in healthy people across ages. The CDR3 runs 13 residues. Trimming at V came to 9 bases and at J to 1 base, leaving 3 bases not matched to a gene. Primers used in a second PCR of roughly 6 to 11 cycles were a sample-barcoded 5' primer and a J-beta primer mix. TCRdb re-called the 5' RACE reads with MiXCR, one entry per CDR3 protein. The table shows about 730,000 distinct CDR3 sequences, with 40% to 45% occurring only once. The sample comprised blood. The origin of this receptor is a woman aged 60-75 years in good health. The chain combines TRBV12-3 or TRBV12-4 with TRBJ2-3; 8 bases are shared with TRBD1. CDR3 loop: CASLRGRTDTQYF. The CDR3 region has the DNA TGTGCCAGTCTCAGGGGGCGCACAGATACGCAGTATTTT.